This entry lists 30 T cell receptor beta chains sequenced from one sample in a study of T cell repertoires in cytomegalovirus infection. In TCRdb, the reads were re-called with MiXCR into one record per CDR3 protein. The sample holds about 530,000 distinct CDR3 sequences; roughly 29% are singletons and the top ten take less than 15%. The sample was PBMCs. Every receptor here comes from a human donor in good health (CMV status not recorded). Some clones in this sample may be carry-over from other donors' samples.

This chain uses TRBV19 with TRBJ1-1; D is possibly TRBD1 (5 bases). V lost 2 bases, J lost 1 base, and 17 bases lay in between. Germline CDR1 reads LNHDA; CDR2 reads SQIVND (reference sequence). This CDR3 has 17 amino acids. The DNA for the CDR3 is TGTGCCAGTAGTATACGGGGCGAGGCCAGGAAGAACACTGAAGCTTTCTTT. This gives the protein CASSIRGEARKNTEAFF.

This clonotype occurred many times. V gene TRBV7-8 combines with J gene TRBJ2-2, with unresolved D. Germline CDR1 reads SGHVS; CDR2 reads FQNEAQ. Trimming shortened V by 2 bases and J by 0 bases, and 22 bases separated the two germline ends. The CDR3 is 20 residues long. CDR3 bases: TGTGCCAGCAGCTTACGACCGTATAGCTTCGCGTTCGCGAACACCGGGGAGCTGTTTTTT. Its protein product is CASSLRPYSFAFANTGELFF.

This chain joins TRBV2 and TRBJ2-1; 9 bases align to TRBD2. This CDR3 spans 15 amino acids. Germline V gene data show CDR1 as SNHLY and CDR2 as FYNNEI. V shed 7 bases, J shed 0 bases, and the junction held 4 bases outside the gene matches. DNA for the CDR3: TGTGCCAGCACGCTAGCGGGGAGCTCCTACAATGAGCAGTTCTTC. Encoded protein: CASTLAGSSYNEQFF.

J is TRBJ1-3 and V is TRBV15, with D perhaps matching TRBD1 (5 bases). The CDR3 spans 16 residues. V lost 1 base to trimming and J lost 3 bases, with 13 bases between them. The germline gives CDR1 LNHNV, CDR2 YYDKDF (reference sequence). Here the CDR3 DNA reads TGTGCCACCAGCAGAGCCGGGACTGCGCGTGGAAACACCATATATTTT. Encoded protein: CATSRAGTARGNTIYF. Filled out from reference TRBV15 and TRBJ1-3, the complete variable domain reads DAMVIQNPRYQVTQFGKPVTLSCSQTLNHNVMYWYQQKSSQAPKLLFHYYDKDFNNEADTPDNFQSRRPNTSFCFLDIRSPGLGDTAMYLCATSRAGTARGNTIYFGEGSWLTVV.

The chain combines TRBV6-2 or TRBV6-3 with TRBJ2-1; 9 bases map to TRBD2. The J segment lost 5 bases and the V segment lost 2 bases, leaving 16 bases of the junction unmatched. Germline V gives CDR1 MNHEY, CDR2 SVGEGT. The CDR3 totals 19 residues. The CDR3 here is CASSYLPSSGKMGHNEQFF. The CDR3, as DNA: TGTGCCAGCAGTTACCTCCCCTCTAGCGGGAAGATGGGACACAATGAGCAGTTCTTC.

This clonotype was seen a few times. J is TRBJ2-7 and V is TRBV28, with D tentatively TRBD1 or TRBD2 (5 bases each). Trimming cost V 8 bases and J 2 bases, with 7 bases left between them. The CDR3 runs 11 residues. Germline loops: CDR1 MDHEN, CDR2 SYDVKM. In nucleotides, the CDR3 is TGTGCCAGCGGGACCGCCTACGAGCAGTACTTC. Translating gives CASGTAYEQYF.

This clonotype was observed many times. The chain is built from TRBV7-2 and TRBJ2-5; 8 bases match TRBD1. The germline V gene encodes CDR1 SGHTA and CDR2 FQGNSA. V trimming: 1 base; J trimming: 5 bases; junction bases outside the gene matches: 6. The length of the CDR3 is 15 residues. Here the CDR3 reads CASSLVAGGGETQYF. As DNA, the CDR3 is TGTGCCAGCAGCTTAGTCGCAGGGGGCGGGGAGACCCAGTACTTC. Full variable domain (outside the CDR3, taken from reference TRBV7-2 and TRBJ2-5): GAGVSQSPSNKVTEKGKDVELRCDPISGHTALYWYRQSLGQGLEFLIYFQGNSAPDKSGLPSDRFSAERTGGSVSTLTIQRTQQEDSAVYLCASSLVAGGGETQYFGPGTRLLVL.

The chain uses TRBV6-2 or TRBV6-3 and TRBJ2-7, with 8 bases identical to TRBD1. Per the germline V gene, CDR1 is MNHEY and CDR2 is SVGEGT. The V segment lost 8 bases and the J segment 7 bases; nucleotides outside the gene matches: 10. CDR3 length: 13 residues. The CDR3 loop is CASAVRGPGEQYF. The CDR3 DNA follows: TGTGCCAGCGCCGTCAGGGGGCCGGGGGAGCAGTACTTC.

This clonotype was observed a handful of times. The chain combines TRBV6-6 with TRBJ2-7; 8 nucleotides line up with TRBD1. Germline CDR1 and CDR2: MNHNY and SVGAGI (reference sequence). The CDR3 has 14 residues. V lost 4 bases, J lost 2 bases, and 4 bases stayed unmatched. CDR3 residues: CASSSQGAAYEQYF. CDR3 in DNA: TGTGCCAGCAGTTCCCAGGGGGCGGCCTACGAGCAGTACTTC.

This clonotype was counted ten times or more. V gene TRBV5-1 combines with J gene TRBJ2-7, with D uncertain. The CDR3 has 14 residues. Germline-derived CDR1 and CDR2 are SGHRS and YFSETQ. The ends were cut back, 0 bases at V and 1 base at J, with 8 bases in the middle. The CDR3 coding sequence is TGCGCCAGCAGCTTGGTGGCGTATTCCTACGAGCAGTACTTC. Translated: CASSLVAYSYEQYF.

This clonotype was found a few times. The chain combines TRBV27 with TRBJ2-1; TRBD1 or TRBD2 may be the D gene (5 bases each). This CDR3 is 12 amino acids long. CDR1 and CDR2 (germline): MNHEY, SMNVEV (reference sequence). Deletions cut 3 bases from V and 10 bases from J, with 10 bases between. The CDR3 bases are TGTGCCAGCAGTTTTCAGGGACGAGAGCAGTTCTTC. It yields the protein CASSFQGREQFF.

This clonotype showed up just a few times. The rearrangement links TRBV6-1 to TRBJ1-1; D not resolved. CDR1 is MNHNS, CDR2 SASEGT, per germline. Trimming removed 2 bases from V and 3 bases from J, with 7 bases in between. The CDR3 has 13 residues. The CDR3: CASSEMADTEAFF. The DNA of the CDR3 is TGTGCCAGCAGTGAAATGGCAGACACTGAAGCTTTCTTT.

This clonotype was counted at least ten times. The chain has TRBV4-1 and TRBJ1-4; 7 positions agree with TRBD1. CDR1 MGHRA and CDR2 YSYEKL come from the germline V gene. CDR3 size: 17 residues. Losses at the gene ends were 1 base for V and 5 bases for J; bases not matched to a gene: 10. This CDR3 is CASSQVGIQGPNEKLFF. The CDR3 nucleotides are TGCGCCAGCAGCCAAGTTGGGATACAGGGGCCGAATGAAAAACTGTTTTTT.

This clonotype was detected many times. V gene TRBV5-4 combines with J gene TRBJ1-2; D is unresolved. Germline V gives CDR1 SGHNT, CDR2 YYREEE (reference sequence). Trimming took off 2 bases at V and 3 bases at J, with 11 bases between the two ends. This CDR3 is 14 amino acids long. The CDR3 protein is CASSLDGTDYGYTF. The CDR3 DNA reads TGTGCCAGCAGCTTAGACGGCACAGACTATGGCTACACCTTC. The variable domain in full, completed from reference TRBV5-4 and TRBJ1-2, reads ETGVTQSPTHLIKTRGQQVTLRCSSQSGHNTVSWYQQALGQGPQFIFQYYREEENGRGNFPPRFSGLQFPNYSSELNVNALELDDSALYLCASSLDGTDYGYTFGSGTRLTVV.

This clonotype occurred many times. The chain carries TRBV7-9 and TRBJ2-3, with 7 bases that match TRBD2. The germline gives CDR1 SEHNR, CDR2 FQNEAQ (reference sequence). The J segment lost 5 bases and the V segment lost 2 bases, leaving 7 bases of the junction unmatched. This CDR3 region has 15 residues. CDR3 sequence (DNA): TGTGCCAGCAGCTTAATCCGGGAGGTAGGAGATACGCAGTATTTT. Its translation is CASSLIREVGDTQYF.

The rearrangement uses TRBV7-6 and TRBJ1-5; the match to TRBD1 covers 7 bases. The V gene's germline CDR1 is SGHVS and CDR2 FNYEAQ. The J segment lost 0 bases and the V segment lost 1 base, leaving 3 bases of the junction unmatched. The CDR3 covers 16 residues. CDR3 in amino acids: CASSLEAGGSNQPQHF. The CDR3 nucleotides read TGTGCCAGCAGCTTAGAGGCAGGGGGTAGCAATCAGCCCCAGCATTTT.

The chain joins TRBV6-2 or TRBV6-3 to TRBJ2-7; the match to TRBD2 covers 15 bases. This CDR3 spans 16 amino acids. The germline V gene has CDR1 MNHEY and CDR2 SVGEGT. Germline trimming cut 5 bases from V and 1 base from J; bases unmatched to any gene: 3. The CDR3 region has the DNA TGTGCCAGCAGTGACGGACTAGCGGGAGGGTCCTACGAGCAGTACGTC. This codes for CASSDGLAGGSYEQYV.

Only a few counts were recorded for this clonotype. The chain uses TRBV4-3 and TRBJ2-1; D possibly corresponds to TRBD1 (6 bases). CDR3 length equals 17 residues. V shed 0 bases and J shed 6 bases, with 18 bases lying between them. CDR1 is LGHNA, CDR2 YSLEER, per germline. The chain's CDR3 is CASSQESGTLRTNEQFF. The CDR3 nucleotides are TGCGCCAGCAGCCAAGAGTCCGGGACATTAAGGACCAATGAGCAGTTCTTC.

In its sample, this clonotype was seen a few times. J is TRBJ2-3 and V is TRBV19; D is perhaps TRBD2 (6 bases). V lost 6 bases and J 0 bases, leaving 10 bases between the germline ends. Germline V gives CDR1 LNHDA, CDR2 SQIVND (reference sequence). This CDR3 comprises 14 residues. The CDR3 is CASRSGTSTDTQYF. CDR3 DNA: TGTGCCAGTAGATCCGGGACTAGCACAGATACGCAGTATTTT.

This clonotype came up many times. In DNA, the CDR3 is TGTGCCAGCAGCACCGGGACTAGCGGGATCACAGATACGCAGTATTTT. It yields the protein CASSTGTSGITDTQYF. V and J are TRBV7-2 and TRBJ2-3, with 13 bases aligning to TRBD2. Germline CDR1 and CDR2: SGHTA and FQGNSA. The CDR3 is 16 residues long. Germline trimming cut 5 bases from V and 2 bases from J; bases unmatched to any gene: 4.

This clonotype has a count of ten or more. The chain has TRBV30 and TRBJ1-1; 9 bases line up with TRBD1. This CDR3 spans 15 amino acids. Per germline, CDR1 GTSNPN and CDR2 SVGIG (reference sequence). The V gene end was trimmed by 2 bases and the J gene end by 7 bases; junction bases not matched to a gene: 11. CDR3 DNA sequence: TGTGCCTGGAGTTCCCGGGACAGGGACTTGAATGAAGCTTTCTTT. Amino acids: CAWSSRDRDLNEAFF.

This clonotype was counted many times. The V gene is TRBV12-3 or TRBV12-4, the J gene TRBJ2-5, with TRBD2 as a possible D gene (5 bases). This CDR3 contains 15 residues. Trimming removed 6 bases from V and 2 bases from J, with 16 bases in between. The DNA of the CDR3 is TGTGCCAGCAGACCTCGGGGATTCCAGCAAGAGACCCAGTACTTC. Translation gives CASRPRGFQQETQYF.

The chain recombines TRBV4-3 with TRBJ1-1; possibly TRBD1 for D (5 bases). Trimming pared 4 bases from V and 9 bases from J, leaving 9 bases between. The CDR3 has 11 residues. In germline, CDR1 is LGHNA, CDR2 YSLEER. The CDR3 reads CASSRAGKAFF. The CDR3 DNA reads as TGCGCCAGCAGCCGAGCAGGGAAAGCTTTCTTT.

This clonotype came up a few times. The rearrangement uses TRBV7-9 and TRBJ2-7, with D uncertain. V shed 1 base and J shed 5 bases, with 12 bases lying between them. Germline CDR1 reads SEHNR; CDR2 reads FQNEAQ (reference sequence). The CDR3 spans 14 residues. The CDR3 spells CASSLGGTSDEQYF. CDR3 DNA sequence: TGTGCCAGCAGCTTAGGCGGAACATCCGACGAGCAGTACTTC. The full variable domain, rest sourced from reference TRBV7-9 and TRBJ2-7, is DTGVSQNPRHKITKRGQNVTFRCDPISEHNRLYWYRQTLGQGPEFLTYFQNEAQLEKSRLLSDRFSAERPKGSFSTLEIQRTEQGDSAMYLCASSLGGTSDEQYFGPGTRLTVT.

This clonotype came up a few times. The CDR3: CSHFEMREPLGEQFF. CDR3 DNA sequence: TGCAGCCATTTTGAGATGCGGGAGCCCCTAGGGGAGCAGTTCTTC. The J gene is TRBJ2-1, the V gene TRBV29-1; TRBD2 matches 7 bases. The trim removed 8 bases at V and 10 bases at J, leaving 20 bases unmatched. The CDR3 length is 15 residues. Germline V CDR1 and CDR2: SQVTM, ANQGSEA.

CDR3 bases: TGTGCCAGCAGCTTGGTGGTCAGGGGGCACACTGAAGCTTTCTTT. Translation gives CASSLVVRGHTEAFF. This rearrangement joins TRBV5-5 to TRBJ1-1; 8 positions agree with TRBD1. There are 15 residues in the CDR3. Trimming cost V 0 bases and J 3 bases; bases outside gene matches: 4. In germline, CDR1 is SGHKS, CDR2 YYEKEE (reference sequence).

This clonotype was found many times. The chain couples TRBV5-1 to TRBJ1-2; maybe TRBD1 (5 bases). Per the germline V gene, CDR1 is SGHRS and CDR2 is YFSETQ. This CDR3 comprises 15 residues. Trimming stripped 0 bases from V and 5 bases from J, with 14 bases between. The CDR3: CASSLVRGTGYGYTF. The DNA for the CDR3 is TGCGCCAGCAGCTTGGTTCGGGGGACGGGTTATGGCTACACCTTC.

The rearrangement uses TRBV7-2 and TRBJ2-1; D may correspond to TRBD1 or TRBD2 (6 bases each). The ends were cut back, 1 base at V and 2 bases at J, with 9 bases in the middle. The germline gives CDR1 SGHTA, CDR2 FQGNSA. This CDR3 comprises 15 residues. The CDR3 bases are TGTGCCAGCAGCTTAGAGGGGGGCGCCTACAATGAGCAGTTCTTC. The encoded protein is CASSLEGGAYNEQFF.

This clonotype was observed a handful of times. The CDR3 reads CASKRAGVNTGELFF. The DNA of the CDR3 is TGTGCCAGCAAGCGGGCGGGAGTGAACACCGGGGAGCTGTTTTTT. The chain uses TRBV6-5 and TRBJ2-2; 7 bases are shared with TRBD2. Germline CDR1 reads MNHEY; CDR2 reads SVGAGI. This CDR3 region has 15 residues. J was trimmed by 1 base and V by 7 bases; bases with no gene match: 6.

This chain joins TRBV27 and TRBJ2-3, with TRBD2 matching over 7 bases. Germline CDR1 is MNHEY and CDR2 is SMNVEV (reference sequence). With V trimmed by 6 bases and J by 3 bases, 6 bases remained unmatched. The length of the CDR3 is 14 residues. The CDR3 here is CASRVLADTDTQYF. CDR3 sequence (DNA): TGTGCCAGCAGAGTCCTAGCGGATACAGATACGCAGTATTTT.